This TCR beta chain was captured in a study of beta chain features in type 1 diabetes. Background on the study: Cell yields, gender and age were comparable in patients and healthy donors. The study examined about 100,000,000 sorted cells across all samples.

This clone showed up just a few times. The entirety of the isolated RNA underwent reverse transcription, so expressed TCRB transcripts were sequenced. The table came from immunoSEQ multiplex PCR; TCRdb's copy has only in-frame clones and leaves some out. The table shows more than 350,000 clones, with 10% to 12% occurring only once. Germline V gene data show CDR1 as MNHNY and CDR2 as SVGAGI (reference sequence). The CDR3 consists of 15 residues. V lost 8 bases and J lost 4, with 15 bases in between. V and J are TRBV6-6 and TRBJ1-6; TRBD1 might be the D (5 bases). This TCR derives from a woman aged 18-29 years in good health. Sequencing was carried out using naive CD4+ T cells from blood. The CDR3 DNA reads TGTGCCAGCGTAGACAGCGGAGGGTATAATTCACCCCTCCACTTT. Its translation: CASVDSGGYNSPLHF.